A selection of T cell receptor beta chains follows, all from one sample in a study of T cell changes during pregnancy in multiple sclerosis. Here immunoSEQ multiplex PCR was the method, and the copy in TCRdb shows in-frame clones only, minus some. The repertoire includes 45,000 to 55,000 clones, over 80% of them detected once, and 0.16% sits in the top ten. The sample was CD4+ T cells from peripheral blood mononuclear cells, taken after pregnancy. The receptors originated from a female donor in good health, enrolled as a control in a pregnancy study. The conserved cysteine and the conserved F or W are not part of the CDR3 here. The order of the fields is V gene, clone size, J gene, CDR3 protein. Some rows mark clone size as missing; the rest say once, few, many or name a class of expanded clone.

V gene: TRBV6-1; clone size: NA; J gene: TRBJ2-5; CDR3 protein: ASRQGETQY
V gene: TRBV5-1; clone size: NA; J gene: TRBJ1-1; CDR3 protein: ASSSGTGSIRTEAF
V gene: TRBV11-3; clone size: NA; J gene: TRBJ2-2; CDR3 protein: ASSPGDRATGELF
V gene: TRBV29-1; clone size: NA; J gene: TRBJ1-3; CDR3 protein: SVRKPGSGNTIY
V gene: TRBV15; clone size: NA; J gene: TRBJ2-7; CDR3 protein: ATSRAPGQTYEQY
V gene: TRBV18; clone size: NA; J gene: TRBJ1-5; CDR3 protein: ASSPRELTAGNQPQH
V gene: TRBV19; clone size: NA; J gene: TRBJ1-5; CDR3 protein: ASSIGTASGNQPQH
V gene: TRBV4-1; clone size: once; J gene: TRBJ1-5; CDR3 protein: ASSQDHDRYPDQPQH
V gene: TRBV7-9; clone size: NA; J gene: TRBJ1-6; CDR3 protein: ASSSQLPGGGSPLH
V gene: TRBV11-1; clone size: once; J gene: TRBJ2-1; CDR3 protein: ASSLRAGAYNEQF
V gene: TRBV18; clone size: NA; J gene: TRBJ2-5; CDR3 protein: ASSPGGETQY
V gene: TRBV2; clone size: NA; J gene: TRBJ2-4; CDR3 protein: ASREGTLAKNIQY
V gene: TRBV28; clone size: NA; J gene: TRBJ2-7; CDR3 protein: ASSVGGALYEQY
V gene: TRBV28; clone size: NA; J gene: TRBJ1-6; CDR3 protein: ASSFSPGQRNSPLH
V gene: TRBV6-6; clone size: once; J gene: TRBJ2-7; CDR3 protein: ASSSGYYEQY
V gene: TRBV4-2; clone size: NA; J gene: TRBJ2-2; CDR3 protein: ASSQGQGDGELF
V gene: TRBV2; clone size: NA; J gene: TRBJ2-7; CDR3 protein: ASSERAGQGYEQY
V gene: TRBV6-4; clone size: NA; J gene: TRBJ1-5; CDR3 protein: ASSEGARQPQH
V gene: TRBV5-1; clone size: once; J gene: TRBJ1-6; CDR3 protein: ASRSGTYNSPLH
V gene: TRBV7-2; clone size: NA; J gene: TRBJ2-7; CDR3 protein: ASSPNRDRPNEQY
V gene: TRBV6-4; clone size: NA; J gene: TRBJ1-2; CDR3 protein: ASSPGGANYGYT
V gene: TRBV5-1; clone size: NA; J gene: TRBJ2-5; CDR3 protein: ASLQGTSFVGETQY
V gene: TRBV5-4; clone size: NA; J gene: TRBJ2-7; CDR3 protein: ASSPGQGIRGGTGGEQY
V gene: TRBV7-8; clone size: NA; J gene: TRBJ1-1; CDR3 protein: ASSLVITGVRNTEAF
V gene: TRBV28; clone size: NA; J gene: TRBJ2-1; CDR3 protein: ASISRDRGVNEQF
V gene: TRBV5-1; clone size: NA; J gene: TRBJ1-1; CDR3 protein: ASSDQGDLSTEAF
V gene: TRBV30; clone size: NA; J gene: TRBJ1-1; CDR3 protein: AWTRDRMNTEAF
V gene: TRBV10-3; clone size: NA; J gene: TRBJ2-3; CDR3 protein: AIRGGADTQY
V gene: TRBV7-9; clone size: NA; J gene: TRBJ1-1; CDR3 protein: ASSQATEAF
V gene: TRBV18; clone size: NA; J gene: TRBJ2-7; CDR3 protein: ASSLGLDYEQY
V gene: TRBV6-4; clone size: NA; J gene: TRBJ2-1; CDR3 protein: ASSDRWGRSGSEQF
V gene: TRBV4-2; clone size: NA; J gene: TRBJ1-3; CDR3 protein: ASSQDPRAGNTIY
V gene: TRBV18; clone size: NA; J gene: TRBJ2-5; CDR3 protein: ASSPGAQETQY
V gene: TRBV7-2; clone size: NA; J gene: TRBJ1-1; CDR3 protein: ASTKTGTMNTEAF
V gene: TRBV30; clone size: NA; J gene: TRBJ1-2; CDR3 protein: AWSVRPSLIRVGNGYT
V gene: TRBV7-2; clone size: NA; J gene: TRBJ2-1; CDR3 protein: ASSVYNEQF
V gene: TRBV6-5; clone size: NA; J gene: TRBJ1-3; CDR3 protein: ASSQLLSGNTIY
V gene: TRBV4-3; clone size: NA; J gene: TRBJ1-1; CDR3 protein: ASSRTGINTEAF
V gene: TRBV27; clone size: once; J gene: TRBJ2-7; CDR3 protein: ASSPYPTTAGEGEQY